These 15 T cell receptor beta chains originate from one sample sequenced in a study of cytomegalovirus exposure and HLA in healthy donors (dated by TCRdb to the late 2010s). The library was made by the immunoSEQ multiplex PCR assay. The multiplex PCR relied on a mix of 60 forward primers for TCR Vbeta segments and 13 reverse primers for TCR Jbeta segments. Sourced from immuneACCESS, this table was stored by TCRdb with only in-frame sequences that have V and J called. A share of the clones is absent; for the studies checked, an unresolved V gene accounts for under half, and the remainder has no known explanation. For this sample the table gives around 230,000 clones, of which around 80% were detected only once. Around 0.44% of the sample comes from the top ten. The specimen was PBMCs. These receptors were collected from a boy between 5 and 17 years old in good health and CMV-seronegative.

The rearrangement joins TRBV30 to TRBJ2-5, with D possibly matching TRBD1 (5 bases). The end of the DNA aligns better with TRBJ2-7, so the J call may be wrong. The germline gives CDR1 GTSNPN, CDR2 SVGIG (reference sequence). This CDR3 comprises 14 residues. The CDR3 DNA follows: TGTGCCTGGGCCTCCGAAACAGGACCCTACGAGCAGTACTTC. Its translation: CAWASETGPYEQYF.

This clone was seen only a few times. The chain is built from TRBV7-9 and TRBJ2-7; TRBD1 matches at 9 bases. This CDR3 is 14 amino acids long. In germline, CDR1 is SEHNR, CDR2 FQNEAQ (reference sequence). With V trimmed by 7 bases and J by 6 bases, 10 bases remained unmatched. The CDR3 nucleotides are TGTGCCAGCACCCTAAGGGACAGGGACTCCGAGCAGTACTTC. Encoded protein: CASTLRDRDSEQYF. Combining the CDR3 with reference TRBV7-9 and TRBJ2-7 gives the whole variable domain DTGVSQNPRHKITKRGQNVTFRCDPISEHNRLYWYRQTLGQGPEFLTYFQNEAQLEKSRLLSDRFSAERPKGSFSTLEIQRTEQGDSAMYLCASTLRDRDSEQYFGPGTRLTVT.

The gene calls are TRBV19 and TRBJ1-4; D is unresolved. V lost 5 bases and J 4 bases, leaving 14 bases between the germline ends. Germline V gene data show CDR1 as LNHDA and CDR2 as SQIVND (reference sequence). The CDR3 has 15 amino acids. In DNA, the CDR3 is TGTGCCAGTAGTTGCCGACGGCGGTTTAATGAAAAACTGTTTTTT. Translated, it gives CASSCRRRFNEKLFF.

The chain joins TRBV13 to TRBJ2-5; 16 nucleotides agree with TRBD2. Germline trimming cut 2 bases from V and 4 bases from J; bases unmatched to any gene: 7. The V gene's germline CDR1 is PRHDT and CDR2 FYEKMQ (reference sequence). The CDR3 covers 18 residues. The CDR3 nucleotides read TGTGCCAGCAGCTTAACGGGACTAGCGGGAGGGGCGGGAGAGACCCAGTACTTC. Translation: CASSLTGLAGGAGETQYF.

The chain is built from TRBV7-9 and TRBJ1-2, with 8 bases identical to TRBD1. V shed 7 bases and J 7 bases; nucleotides not matched to a gene: 11. Germline V gene data show CDR1 as SEHNR and CDR2 as FQNEAQ (reference sequence). CDR3 size: 14 residues. This chain's CDR3 is CASTPRTGNFGYTF. CDR3 bases: TGTGCCAGCACGCCCAGGACAGGGAATTTTGGCTACACCTTC.

The chain carries TRBV6-5 and TRBJ2-1; weak D call: TRBD2 (5 bases). V lost 5 bases and J lost 1, with 6 bases in between. The germline V gene has CDR1 MNHEY and CDR2 SVGAGI. The CDR3 loop spans 13 amino acids. Here the CDR3 reads CASSPGSYNEQFF. The CDR3 DNA reads TGTGCCAGCAGTCCGGGGTCCTACAATGAGCAGTTCTTC.

The DNA for the CDR3 is TGTGCCAGCAGTGAATCGGGGACAGGGGACACCATATATTTT. Translating it yields CASSESGTGDTIYF. The chain links TRBV25-1 to TRBJ1-3, with TRBD1 identical over 10 bases. In germline, CDR1 is MGHDK, CDR2 SYGVNS. The CDR3 runs to 14 residues. The V and J ends lost 1 base and 8 bases, in that order; junction bases with no gene match: 2. The complete variable domain, with remaining parts taken from reference TRBV25-1 and TRBJ1-3, reads EADIYQTPRYLVIGTGKKITLECSQTMGHDKMYWYQQDPGMELHLIHYSYGVNSTEKGDLSSESTVSRIRTEHFPLTLESARPSHTSQYLCASSESGTGDTIYFGEGSWLTVV.

The rearrangement joins TRBV5-4 to TRBJ1-5; 9 positions match TRBD1. The CDR3 contains 16 residues. Germline CDR1 reads SGHNT; CDR2 reads YYREEE (reference sequence). The junction had 10 bases not matched to a gene; V was cut back by 0 bases and J by 9 bases. DNA of the CDR3: TGTGCCAGCAGCTTGGGGCCGGGACAGGGAGAAGTGCCCCAGCATTTT. This encodes CASSLGPGQGEVPQHF.

The genes are TRBV9 and TRBJ1-5, with a tentative D call TRBD1 (6 bases). The germline V and J ends were trimmed by 3 bases and 5 bases, with 21 bases remaining between them. The CDR3 is 17 amino acids. CDR1 is SGDLS and CDR2 is YYNGEE in the germline V gene. CDR3 in amino acids: CASSADYRPGVDQPQHF. CDR3 coding DNA: TGTGCCAGCAGCGCCGATTACCGACCAGGGGTGGATCAGCCCCAGCATTTT.

The chain uses TRBV7-9 and TRBJ2-4, with D tentatively TRBD2 (5 bases). This CDR3 has 14 residues. V was clipped by 3 bases and J by 8 bases, with 14 bases between them. Looked up from germline, CDR1 is SEHNR and CDR2 is FQNEAQ (reference sequence). In DNA form, the CDR3 reads TGTGCCAGCAGCTTGACTTTGTCGGAGGACATTCAGTACTTC. Protein product: CASSLTLSEDIQYF. The full variable domain, its missing parts supplied by reference TRBV7-9 and TRBJ2-4, is DTGVSQNPRHKITKRGQNVTFRCDPISEHNRLYWYRQTLGQGPEFLTYFQNEAQLEKSRLLSDRFSAERPKGSFSTLEIQRTEQGDSAMYLCASSLTLSEDIQYFGAGTRLSVL.

This chain connects TRBV6-5 to TRBJ2-7, with TRBD1 matching over 8 bases. This CDR3 spans 13 amino acids. Germline CDR1 reads MNHEY; CDR2 reads SVGAGI. Losses at the gene ends were 6 bases for V and 5 bases for J; bases not matched to a gene: 6. CDR3 in DNA: TGTGCCAGCAGCCCGGGACAGGCCCACGAGCAGTACTTC. Protein: CASSPGQAHEQYF.

The sample holds a few counts of this clone. This chain connects TRBV19 to TRBJ2-7; D unresolved. The V gene's germline CDR1 is LNHDA and CDR2 SQIVND (reference sequence). The V end lost 3 bases, the J end lost 3 bases, and 9 bases lay between the germline ends. The CDR3 contains 13 residues. CDR3 residues: CASSMAVVYEQYF. The CDR3 DNA reads as TGTGCCAGTAGTATGGCCGTGGTCTACGAGCAGTACTTC.

This clone was detected a few times. This rearrangement joins TRBV14 to TRBJ2-6; 7 bases fit TRBD1. The CDR3 length is 22 residues. V lost 3 bases, J lost 0 bases, and 20 bases stayed unmatched. Germline lookup yields CDR1 SGHDN and CDR2 FVKESK. CDR3: CASSHHWTGFPEYSSGANVLTF. Written as DNA, the CDR3 is TGTGCCAGCAGCCATCACTGGACAGGCTTCCCCGAATATAGCTCTGGGGCCAACGTCCTGACTTTC.

The V call is TRBV5-1, the J call TRBJ2-3, with 8 bases lining up with TRBD2. Trimming cost V 1 base and J 1 base; bases outside gene matches: 5. The CDR3 extends over 16 amino acids. Germline V gene sequence: CDR1 SGHRS, CDR2 YFSETQ. CDR3 protein: CASSLNTAGGTDTQYF. The CDR3 DNA sequence: TGCGCCAGCAGCTTGAATACAGCGGGAGGCACAGATACGCAGTATTTT.

This rearrangement joins TRBV2 to TRBJ1-6; a weak D match, TRBD1 (5 bases). Germline CDR1 reads SNHLY; CDR2 reads FYNNEI. The CDR3 contains 20 residues. The germline V and J ends were trimmed by 5 bases and 8 bases, with 31 bases remaining between them. The DNA for the CDR3 is TGTGCCAGCAGTACAAGGACTTACAAGGGAAGGGCCGGAGGGGATTCACCCCTCCACTTT. It encodes CASSTRTYKGRAGGDSPLHF.